Below are 25 T cell receptor beta chains sequenced from a single sample in a study of cytomegalovirus exposure and HLA in healthy donors. The PCR ran on 60 Vbeta and 13 Jbeta primers. Here immunoSEQ multiplex PCR was the method, and the copy in TCRdb shows in-frame clones only, minus some. This sample yields over 110,000 clones, of which 82% are seen a single time; approximately 2.3% belongs to the top ten. Sequenced sample: PBMCs. The receptor source for this set is a male donor in good health and CMV-seronegative.

This clone was detected once. The chain links TRBV6-5 to TRBJ1-4; 10 bases fit TRBD1. Germline V gene lookup returns CDR1 MNHEY and CDR2 SVGAGI. The CDR3 runs to 13 residues. With 5 bases clipped from V and 7 bases from J, the junction kept 1 base outside the gene matches. CDR3 amino acids: CASSRDRGEKLFF. CDR3 DNA sequence: TGTGCCAGCAGTCGGGACAGGGGTGAAAAACTGTTTTTT.

The CDR3, as DNA: TGTGCCAGCAGTTACTGGGGGCAGAACACTGAAGCTTTCTTT. Its translation is CASSYWGQNTEAFF. The chain is built from TRBV6-6 and TRBJ1-1, with D perhaps matching TRBD1 (6 bases). V shed 1 base and J shed 1 base, with 7 bases lying between them. This CDR3 is 14 amino acids long. CDR1 MNHNY and CDR2 SVGAGI come from the germline V gene (reference sequence).

The gene calls are TRBV7-9 and TRBJ2-1; 8 nucleotides agree with TRBD2. The CDR3 totals 15 residues. Trimming cost V 5 bases and J 3 bases; bases outside gene matches: 6. Looked up from germline, CDR1 is SEHNR and CDR2 is FQNEAQ (reference sequence). The CDR3 nucleotides read TGTGCCAGCAGCGGTAGCGGGATTCGCTACAATGAGCAGTTCTTC. It encodes CASSGSGIRYNEQFF. The variable domain in full, with the rest retrieved from reference TRBV7-9 and TRBJ2-1, is DTGVSQNPRHKITKRGQNVTFRCDPISEHNRLYWYRQTLGQGPEFLTYFQNEAQLEKSRLLSDRFSAERPKGSFSTLEIQRTEQGDSAMYLCASSGSGIRYNEQFFGPGTRLTVL.

The V call is TRBV9, the J call TRBJ2-2; perhaps TRBD2 as D (6 bases). V lost 3 bases and J lost 5, with 11 bases in between. The CDR3 extends over 14 amino acids. The germline CDR1 and CDR2 sequences are SGDLS and YYNGEE. The CDR3 loop is CASSARRETGELFF. The CDR3 coding sequence is TGTGCCAGCAGCGCCCGGAGGGAGACCGGGGAGCTGTTTTTT.

The V call is TRBV5-6, the J call TRBJ1-1, with 7 bases aligning to TRBD1. The CDR3 contains 14 residues. CDR1 is SGHDT and CDR2 is YYEEEE in the germline V gene. The V gene end was trimmed by 7 bases and the J gene end by 3 bases; junction bases not matched to a gene: 9. The CDR3 region is CASGRGPGDTEAFF. DNA of the CDR3: TGTGCCAGCGGAAGGGGGCCGGGGGACACTGAAGCTTTCTTT.

The chain is built from TRBV19 and TRBJ2-7, with D possibly TRBD1 on 6 matching bases. The CDR3 covers 17 residues. Trimming removed 2 bases at V and 0 bases at J, with 17 bases between. Germline V gene lookup returns CDR1 LNHDA and CDR2 SQIVND (reference sequence). The CDR3 sequence is CASSISWDTYSSYEQYF. The CDR3 DNA reads as TGTGCCAGTAGTATAAGTTGGGACACCTACAGCTCCTACGAGCAGTACTTC.

V gene TRBV4-1 combines with J gene TRBJ1-1, with 9 bases matching TRBD1. J was trimmed by 1 base and V by 4 bases; bases with no gene match: 4. Germline assignment: CDR1 MGHRA and CDR2 YSYEKL. The CDR3 is 15 amino acids. The chain's CDR3 is CASSLTGGRNTEAFF. Written as DNA, the CDR3 is TGCGCCAGCAGCCTGACAGGGGGGAGGAACACTGAAGCTTTCTTT.

The chain links TRBV13 to TRBJ2-7; 7 positions agree with TRBD1. V lost 4 bases, J lost 5 bases, and 11 bases stayed unmatched. CDR1 is PRHDT and CDR2 is FYEKMQ in the germline V gene (reference sequence). The CDR3 has 15 residues. CDR3 residues: CASSSQTGVRHEQYF. For the CDR3, the DNA is TGTGCCAGCAGCTCCCAAACAGGGGTTCGCCACGAGCAGTACTTC. The whole variable domain, remainder taken from reference TRBV13 and TRBJ2-7, is AAGVIQSPRHLIKEKRETATLKCYPIPRHDTVYWYQQGPGQDPQFLISFYEKMQSDKGSIPDRFSAQQFSDYHSELNMSSLELGDSALYFCASSSQTGVRHEQYFGPGTRLTVT.

This clone has just one count. The rearrangement joins TRBV9 to TRBJ2-3; 9 positions agree with TRBD2. The trim removed 4 bases at V and 6 bases at J, leaving 9 bases unmatched. The CDR3 extends over 15 amino acids. Germline lookup yields CDR1 SGDLS and CDR2 YYNGEE. The CDR3 here is CASSLAGGPRDTQYF. In DNA form, the CDR3 reads TGTGCCAGCAGCCTCGCGGGAGGGCCCCGGGATACGCAGTATTTT.

The chain is built from TRBV28 and TRBJ2-1; TRBD2 agrees at 9 bases. The CDR3 is 16 amino acids. Germline trimming cut 5 bases from V and 5 bases from J; bases unmatched to any gene: 10. The V gene's germline CDR1 is MDHEN and CDR2 SYDVKM. CDR3 in amino acids: CASSPTGTSRDNEQFF. The CDR3 region has the DNA TGTGCCAGCAGTCCGACCGGGACTAGCAGGGACAATGAGCAGTTCTTC.

V and J are TRBV6-5 and TRBJ2-2; D is unclear. Germline assignment: CDR1 MNHEY and CDR2 SVGAGI. The CDR3 runs to 13 residues. V lost 2 bases, J lost 8 bases, and 9 bases lay in between. The CDR3 loop reads CASSYGRLGELFF. CDR3 coding DNA: TGTGCCAGCAGTTACGGGCGCCTAGGGGAGCTGTTTTTT.

The V call is TRBV6-5, the J call TRBJ2-6, with a weak D call TRBD1 (5 bases). CDR1 and CDR2 (germline): MNHEY, SVGAGI. CDR3 size: 14 residues. V gave up 5 bases and J gave up 3 bases, with 8 bases separating them. In DNA, the CDR3 is TGTGCCAGCAGTGAAGGGGTTGGGGCCAACGTCCTGACTTTC. It is translated as CASSEGVGANVLTF.

This clone was recorded only once. The CDR3 here is CASSIGQGSSGANVLTF. CDR3 coding DNA: TGTGCCAGTAGTATCGGTCAGGGATCCTCTGGGGCCAACGTCCTGACTTTC. This chain joins TRBV19 and TRBJ2-6, with a tentative D call TRBD1 (5 bases). V lost 3 bases and J 0 bases, leaving 12 bases between the germline ends. Germline V lookup: CDR1 LNHDA, CDR2 SQIVND (reference sequence). The CDR3 covers 17 residues.

The chain combines TRBV11-3 with TRBJ2-2, with 14 positions matching TRBD2. V lost 3 bases to trimming and J lost 6 bases; unmatched junction nucleotides: 3. Germline V gene sequence: CDR1 SGHNT, CDR2 YENEEA. This CDR3 spans 16 amino acids. The CDR3 spells CASSFGLAGGAGELFF. In DNA form, the CDR3 reads TGTGCCAGCAGCTTCGGACTAGCGGGAGGCGCCGGGGAGCTGTTTTTT.

Comments on this clone: Without the conserved terminal phenylalanine or tryptophan, this CDR3 likely stems from a read error. The genes are TRBV4-1 and TRBJ2-7; TRBD2 agrees at 7 bases. Germline-derived CDR1 and CDR2 are MGHRA and YSYEKL. The CDR3 loop spans 13 amino acids. The V gene end was trimmed by 6 bases and the J gene end by 7 bases; junction bases not matched to a gene: 9. Here the CDR3 DNA reads TGCGCCAGCAGAGCGGGACTTGGGGGGGAGCAGTACCTC. Its protein is CASRAGLGGEQYL.

CDR3 residues: CASSAPSGTHTDTQYF. Here the CDR3 DNA reads TGTGCCAGCAGTGCCCCCTCTGGGACTCACACAGATACGCAGTATTTT. This chain uses TRBV25-1 with TRBJ2-3; tentative D call: TRBD2 (6 bases). CDR3 length: 16 residues. V was clipped by 4 bases and J by 2 bases, with 16 bases between them. The germline V gene encodes CDR1 MGHDK and CDR2 SYGVNS.

CDR3 region: CASSTGLAVSYNEQFF. The CDR3 coding sequence is TGTGCCAGCAGCACGGGACTAGCGGTCTCCTACAATGAGCAGTTCTTC. This sequence joins TRBV9 and TRBJ2-1; 11 nucleotides match TRBD2. The CDR3 spans 16 residues. The germline V gene encodes CDR1 SGDLS and CDR2 YYNGEE. After removal of 4 bases from V and 0 bases from J, the junction contained 3 bases not matched to a gene.

This clone was observed a handful of times. CDR3 protein: CAIRGTVGETQYF. CDR3 DNA: TGTGCCATCAGGGGGACAGTCGGGGAGACCCAGTACTTC. This chain links TRBV10-3 with TRBJ2-5; 7 bases match TRBD1. CDR3 length: 13 residues. From germline, CDR1 is ENHRY and CDR2 SYGVKD. Trimming removed 6 bases from V and 5 bases from J; junction bases left unmatched: 6.

The rearrangement uses TRBV19 and TRBJ1-5; the D gene is possibly TRBD1 (6 bases). The germline V gene has CDR1 LNHDA and CDR2 SQIVND (reference sequence). V lost 5 bases and J lost 4, with 18 bases in between. The CDR3 is made up of 16 amino acids. Written as DNA, the CDR3 is TGTGCCAGTAGTGCCGGACAGATTGGCCTAAATCAGCCCCAGCATTTT. This encodes CASSAGQIGLNQPQHF.

This clone was seen a single time. This chain uses TRBV6-6 with TRBJ2-7; D possibly corresponds to TRBD1 (5 bases). V was shortened by 5 bases and J by 1 base, with 15 bases between the two germline ends. Germline assignment: CDR1 MNHNY and CDR2 SVGAGI (reference sequence). This CDR3 spans 15 amino acids. The CDR3 loop is CASSRGQGPSYEQYF. Written as DNA, the CDR3 is TGTGCCAGCAGTCGAGGACAAGGACCTTCCTACGAGCAGTACTTC.

In this sample, this clone turned up a few times. J is TRBJ2-3 and V is TRBV5-1, with 15 bases fitting TRBD2. Germline CDR1 and CDR2: SGHRS and YFSETQ. The trim removed 4 bases at V and 0 bases at J, leaving 3 bases unmatched. There are 17 residues in the CDR3. CDR3: CASSLGLAGGSTDTQYF. The CDR3 DNA sequence: TGCGCCAGCAGCCTCGGACTAGCGGGGGGGAGCACAGATACGCAGTATTTT.

V gene TRBV6-5 combines with J gene TRBJ2-7; 10 nucleotides agree with TRBD1. The germline gives CDR1 MNHEY, CDR2 SVGAGI. The ends lost 4 bases at V and 5 bases at J; junction bases unmatched: 8. This CDR3 region has 15 residues. The CDR3 region is CASSSPTGGADEQYF. For the CDR3, the DNA is TGTGCCAGCAGTTCGCCGACAGGGGGCGCGGACGAGCAGTACTTC.

This chain uses TRBV15 with TRBJ1-1, with D uncertain. The germline gives CDR1 LNHNV, CDR2 YYDKDF (reference sequence). Between the trimmed V and J ends, which lost 2 bases and 5 bases, there was a span of 9 bases. The CDR3 length is 13 residues. The CDR3 sequence: CATSRRLVTEAFF. The CDR3 DNA follows: TGTGCCACCAGCAGACGGCTAGTTACTGAAGCTTTCTTT.

The CDR3 bases are TGTGCCAGCAGCCAAGCCCTTACAGGGACGCCCTACGAGCAGTACTTC. It yields the protein CASSQALTGTPYEQYF. This rearrangement joins TRBV4-2 to TRBJ2-7; D may be TRBD1 (6 bases). The germline V gene encodes CDR1 LGHNA and CDR2 YNFKEQ. CDR3 length: 16 residues. Trimming took 1 base from V and 2 from J, leaving 15 bases between them.

The chain couples TRBV6-5 to TRBJ2-3, with 10 bases that match TRBD2. The CDR3 sequence is 12 residues long. CDR1 and CDR2 from the germline V gene are MNHEY and SVGAGI. The junction had 6 bases not matched to a gene; V was cut back by 8 bases and J by 10 bases. CDR3 sequence: CASGVAGGAQYF. The CDR3 region has the DNA TGTGCCAGCGGGGTAGCGGGAGGTGCGCAGTATTTT.